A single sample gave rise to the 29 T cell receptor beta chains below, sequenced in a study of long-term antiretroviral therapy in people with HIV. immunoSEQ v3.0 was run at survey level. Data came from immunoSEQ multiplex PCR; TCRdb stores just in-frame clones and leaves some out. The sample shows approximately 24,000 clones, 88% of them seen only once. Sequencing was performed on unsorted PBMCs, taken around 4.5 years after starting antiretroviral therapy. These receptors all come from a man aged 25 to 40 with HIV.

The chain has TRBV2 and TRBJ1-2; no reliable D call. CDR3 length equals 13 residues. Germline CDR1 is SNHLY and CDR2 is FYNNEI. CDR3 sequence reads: CANTKEERGGYTF. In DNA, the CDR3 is TGTGCTAACACAAAGGAAGAAAGAGGCGGCTACACCTTC.

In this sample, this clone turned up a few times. CDR3 protein: CASSPGTDSPLHF. CDR3 bases: TGTGCCAGCAGCCCCGGGACGGATTCACCCCTCCACTTT. This chain joins TRBV5-4 and TRBJ1-6; maybe TRBD1 (5 bases). Trimming stripped 4 bases from V and 8 bases from J, with 10 bases between. The CDR3 is made up of 13 amino acids. Germline CDR1 SGHNT, CDR2 YYREEE (reference sequence).

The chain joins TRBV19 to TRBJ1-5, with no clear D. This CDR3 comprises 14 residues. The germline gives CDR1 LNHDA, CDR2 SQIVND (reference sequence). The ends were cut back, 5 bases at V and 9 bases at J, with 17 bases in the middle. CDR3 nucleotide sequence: TGTGCCAGTAGTTCCCCGACGGAGAAGGTGCCCCAGCATTTT. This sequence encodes CASSSPTEKVPQHF.

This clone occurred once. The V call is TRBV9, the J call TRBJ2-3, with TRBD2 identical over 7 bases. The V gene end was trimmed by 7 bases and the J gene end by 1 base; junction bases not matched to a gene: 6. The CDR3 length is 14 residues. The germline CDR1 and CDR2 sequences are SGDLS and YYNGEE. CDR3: CASSERGGTDTQYF. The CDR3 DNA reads TGTGCCAGCTCAGAACGGGGGGGCACAGATACGCAGTATTTT.

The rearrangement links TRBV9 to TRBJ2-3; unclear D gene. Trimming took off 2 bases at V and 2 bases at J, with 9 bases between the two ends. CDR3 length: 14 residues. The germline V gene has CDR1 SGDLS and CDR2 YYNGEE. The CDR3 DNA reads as TGTGCCAGCAGCGTCCCGGCTATCACAGATACGCAGTATTTT. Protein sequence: CASSVPAITDTQYF.

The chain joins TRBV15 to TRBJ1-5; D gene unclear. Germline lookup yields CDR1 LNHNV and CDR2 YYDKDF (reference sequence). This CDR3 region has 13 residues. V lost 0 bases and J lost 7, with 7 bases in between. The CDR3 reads CATSRDGEQPQHF. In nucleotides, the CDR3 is TGTGCCACCAGCAGAGATGGCGAACAGCCCCAGCATTTT. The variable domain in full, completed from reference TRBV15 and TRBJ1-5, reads DAMVIQNPRYQVTQFGKPVTLSCSQTLNHNVMYWYQQKSSQAPKLLFHYYDKDFNNEADTPDNFQSRRPNTSFCFLDIRSPGLGDTAMYLCATSRDGEQPQHFGDGTRLSIL.

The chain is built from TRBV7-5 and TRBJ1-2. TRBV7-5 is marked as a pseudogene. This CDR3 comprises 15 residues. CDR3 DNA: TGTGCCAGAAGCCTCCCACCCGGGGATTTCTATGGCTACACCTTC. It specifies CARSLPPGDFYGYTF.

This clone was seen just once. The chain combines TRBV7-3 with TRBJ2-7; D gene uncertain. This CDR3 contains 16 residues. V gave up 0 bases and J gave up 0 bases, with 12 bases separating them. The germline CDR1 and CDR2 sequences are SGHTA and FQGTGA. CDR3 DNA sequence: TGTGCCAGCAGCTTAACGCACGGTGAGCGCTCCTACGAGCAGTACTTC. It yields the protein CASSLTHGERSYEQYF. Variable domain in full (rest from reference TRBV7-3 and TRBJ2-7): GAGVSQTPSNKVTEKGKYVELRCDPISGHTALYWYRQSLGQGPEFLIYFQGTGAADDSGLPNDRFFAVRPEGSVSTLKIQRTERGDSAVYLCASSLTHGERSYEQYFGPGTRLTVT.

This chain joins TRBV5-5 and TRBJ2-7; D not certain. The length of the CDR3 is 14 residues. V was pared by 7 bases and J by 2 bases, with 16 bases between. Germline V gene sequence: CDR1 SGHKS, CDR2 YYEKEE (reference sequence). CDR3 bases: TGTGCCAGCTCCTTGGATGCCGCCCCCTACGAGCAGTACTTC. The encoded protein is CASSLDAAPYEQYF.

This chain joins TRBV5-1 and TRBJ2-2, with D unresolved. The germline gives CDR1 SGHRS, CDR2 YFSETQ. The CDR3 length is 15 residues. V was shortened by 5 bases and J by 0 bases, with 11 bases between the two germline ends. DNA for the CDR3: TGCGCCAGCAGATTTCACTATACGAACACCGGGGAGCTGTTTTTT. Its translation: CASRFHYTNTGELFF. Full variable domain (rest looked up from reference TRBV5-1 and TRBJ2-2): KAGVTQTPRYLIKTRGQQVTLSCSPISGHRSVSWYQQTPGQGLQFLFEYFSETQRNKGNFPGRFSGRQFSNSRSEMNVSTLELGDSALYLCASRFHYTNTGELFFGEGSRLTVL.

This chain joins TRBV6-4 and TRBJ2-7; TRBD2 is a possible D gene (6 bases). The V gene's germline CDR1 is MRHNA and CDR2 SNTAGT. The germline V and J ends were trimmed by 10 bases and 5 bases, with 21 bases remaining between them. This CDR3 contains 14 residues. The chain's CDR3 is CATPPTSSPNEQYF. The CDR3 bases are TGTGCCACCCCCCCTACTAGCTCACCAAACGAGCAGTACTTC.

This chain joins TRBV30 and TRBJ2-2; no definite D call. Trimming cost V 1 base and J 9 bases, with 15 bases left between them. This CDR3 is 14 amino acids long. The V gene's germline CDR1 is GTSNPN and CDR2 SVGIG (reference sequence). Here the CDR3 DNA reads TGTGCCTGGAGTGAGGTGAACCCTACCCGGGAGCTGTTTTTT. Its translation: CAWSEVNPTRELFF.

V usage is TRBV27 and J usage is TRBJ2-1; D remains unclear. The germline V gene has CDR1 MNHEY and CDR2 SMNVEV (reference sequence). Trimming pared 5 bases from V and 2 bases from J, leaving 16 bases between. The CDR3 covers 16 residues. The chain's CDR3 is CASSASWLSTYNEQFF. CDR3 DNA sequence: TGTGCCAGCAGTGCGTCGTGGCTTAGTACCTACAATGAGCAGTTCTTC.

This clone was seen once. The CDR3: CAIAPGGSPYNEQFF. CDR3 nucleotide sequence: TGCGCCATAGCCCCGGGGGGGAGCCCCTACAATGAGCAGTTCTTC. The chain couples TRBV10-2 to TRBJ2-1; 8 bases align to TRBD2. This CDR3 spans 15 amino acids. CDR1 is WSHSY, CDR2 SAAADI, per germline. Trimming cost V 10 bases and J 2 bases; bases outside gene matches: 10.

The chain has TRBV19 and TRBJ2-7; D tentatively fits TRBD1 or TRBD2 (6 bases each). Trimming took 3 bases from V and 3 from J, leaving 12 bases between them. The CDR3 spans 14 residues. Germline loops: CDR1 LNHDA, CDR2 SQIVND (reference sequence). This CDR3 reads CASSISGANYEQYF. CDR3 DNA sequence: TGTGCCAGTAGTATCTCGGGGGCGAACTACGAGCAGTACTTC. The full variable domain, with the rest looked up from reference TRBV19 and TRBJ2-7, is DGGITQSPKYLFRKEGQNVTLSCEQNLNHDAMYWYRQDPGQGLRLIYYSQIVNDFQKGDIAEGYSVSREKKESFPLTVTSAQKNPTAFYLCASSISGANYEQYFGPGTRLTVT.

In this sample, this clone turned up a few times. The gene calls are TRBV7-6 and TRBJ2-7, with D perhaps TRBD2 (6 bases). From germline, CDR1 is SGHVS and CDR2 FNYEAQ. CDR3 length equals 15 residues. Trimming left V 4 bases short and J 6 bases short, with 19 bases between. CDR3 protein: CASSSGSLGGGEQYF. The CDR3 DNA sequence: TGTGCCAGCAGCTCTGGGAGTCTCGGGGGTGGCGAGCAGTACTTC.

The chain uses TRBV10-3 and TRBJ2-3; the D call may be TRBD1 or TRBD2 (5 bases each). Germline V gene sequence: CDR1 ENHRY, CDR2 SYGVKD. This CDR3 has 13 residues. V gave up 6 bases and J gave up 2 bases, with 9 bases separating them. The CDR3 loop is CAIRGTDTDTQYF. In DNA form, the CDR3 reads TGTGCCATCAGGGGGACGGACACAGATACGCAGTATTTT.

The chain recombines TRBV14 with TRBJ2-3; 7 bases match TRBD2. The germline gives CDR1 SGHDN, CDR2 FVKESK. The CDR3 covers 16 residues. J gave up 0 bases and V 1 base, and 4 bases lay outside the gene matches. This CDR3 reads CASSQVDSGSTDTQYF. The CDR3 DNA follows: TGTGCCAGCAGCCAAGTGGATAGCGGGAGCACAGATACGCAGTATTTT.

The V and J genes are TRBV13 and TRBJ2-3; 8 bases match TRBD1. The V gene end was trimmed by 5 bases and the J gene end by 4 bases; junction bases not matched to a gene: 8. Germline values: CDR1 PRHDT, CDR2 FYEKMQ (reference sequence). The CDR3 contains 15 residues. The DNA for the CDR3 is TGTGCCAGCAGCCCAGGACAGGGCTTGCCAGATACGCAGTATTTT. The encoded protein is CASSPGQGLPDTQYF.

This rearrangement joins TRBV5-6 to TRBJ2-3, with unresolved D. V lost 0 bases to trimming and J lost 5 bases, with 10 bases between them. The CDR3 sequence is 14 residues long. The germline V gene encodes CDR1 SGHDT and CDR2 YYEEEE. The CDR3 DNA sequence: TGTGCCAGCAGCTTGGAGGGTTTGGAAGATACGCAGTATTTT. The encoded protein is CASSLEGLEDTQYF.

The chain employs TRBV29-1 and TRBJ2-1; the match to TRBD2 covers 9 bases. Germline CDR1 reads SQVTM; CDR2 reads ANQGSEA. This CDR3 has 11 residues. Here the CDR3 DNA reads TGCACCGGGACTAGCAGGAATGAGCAGTTCTTC. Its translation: CTGTSRNEQFF.

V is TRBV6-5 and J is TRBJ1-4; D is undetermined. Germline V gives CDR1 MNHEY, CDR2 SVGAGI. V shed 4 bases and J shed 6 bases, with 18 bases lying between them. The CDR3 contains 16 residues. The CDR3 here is CASSLVPSAYDEKLFF. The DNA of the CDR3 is TGTGCCAGCAGTTTGGTACCCAGCGCCTACGATGAAAAACTGTTTTTT.

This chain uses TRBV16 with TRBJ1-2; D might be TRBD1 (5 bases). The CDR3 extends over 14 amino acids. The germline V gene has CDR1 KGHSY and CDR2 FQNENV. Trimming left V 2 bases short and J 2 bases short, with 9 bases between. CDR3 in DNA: TGTGCCAGCAGCCAAATACAGGTGAACTATGGCTACACCTTC. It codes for CASSQIQVNYGYTF.

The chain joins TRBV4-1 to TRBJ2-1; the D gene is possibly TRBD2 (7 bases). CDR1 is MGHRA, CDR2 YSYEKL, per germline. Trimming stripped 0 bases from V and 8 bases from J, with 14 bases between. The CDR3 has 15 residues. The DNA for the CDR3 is TGCGCCAGCAGCCAAGATCCCCGGGGGGCAGATGAGCAGTTCTTC. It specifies CASSQDPRGADEQFF.

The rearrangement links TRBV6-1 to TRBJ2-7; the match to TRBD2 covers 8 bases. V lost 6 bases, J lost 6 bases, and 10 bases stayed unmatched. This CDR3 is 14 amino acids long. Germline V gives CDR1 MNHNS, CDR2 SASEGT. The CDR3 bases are TGTGCCAGCAGCCCGGGGCCAGCGGGAGCCGAGCAGTACTTC. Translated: CASSPGPAGAEQYF.

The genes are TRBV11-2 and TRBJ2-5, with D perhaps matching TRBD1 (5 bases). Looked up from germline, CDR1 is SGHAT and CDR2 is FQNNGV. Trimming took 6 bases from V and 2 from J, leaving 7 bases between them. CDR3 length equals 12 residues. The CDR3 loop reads CASRDTQETQYF. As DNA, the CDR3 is TGTGCCAGCAGGGACACTCAAGAGACCCAGTACTTC.

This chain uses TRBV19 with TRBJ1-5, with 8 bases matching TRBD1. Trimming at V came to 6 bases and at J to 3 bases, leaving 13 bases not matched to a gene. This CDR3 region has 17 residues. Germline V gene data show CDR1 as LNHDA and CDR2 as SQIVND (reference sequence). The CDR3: CASRTGTGDSHNQPQHF. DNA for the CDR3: TGTGCCAGTAGGACCGGGACAGGAGACTCCCACAATCAGCCCCAGCATTTT.

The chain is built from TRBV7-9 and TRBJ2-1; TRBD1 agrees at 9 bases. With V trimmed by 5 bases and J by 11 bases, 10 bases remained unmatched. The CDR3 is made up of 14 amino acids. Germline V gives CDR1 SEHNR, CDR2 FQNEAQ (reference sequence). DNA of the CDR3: TGTGCCAGCAGCATAGGGGGACAGGGCTGGCAGCAGTTCTTC. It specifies CASSIGGQGWQQFF.

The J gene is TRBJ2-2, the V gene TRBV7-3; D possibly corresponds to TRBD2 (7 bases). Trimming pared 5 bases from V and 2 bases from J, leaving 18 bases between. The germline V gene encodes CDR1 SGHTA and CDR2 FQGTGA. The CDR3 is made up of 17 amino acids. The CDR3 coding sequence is TGTGCCAGCAGCCTGGGGAGGGGGGGACCCAACACCGGGGAGCTGTTTTTT. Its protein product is CASSLGRGGPNTGELFF.